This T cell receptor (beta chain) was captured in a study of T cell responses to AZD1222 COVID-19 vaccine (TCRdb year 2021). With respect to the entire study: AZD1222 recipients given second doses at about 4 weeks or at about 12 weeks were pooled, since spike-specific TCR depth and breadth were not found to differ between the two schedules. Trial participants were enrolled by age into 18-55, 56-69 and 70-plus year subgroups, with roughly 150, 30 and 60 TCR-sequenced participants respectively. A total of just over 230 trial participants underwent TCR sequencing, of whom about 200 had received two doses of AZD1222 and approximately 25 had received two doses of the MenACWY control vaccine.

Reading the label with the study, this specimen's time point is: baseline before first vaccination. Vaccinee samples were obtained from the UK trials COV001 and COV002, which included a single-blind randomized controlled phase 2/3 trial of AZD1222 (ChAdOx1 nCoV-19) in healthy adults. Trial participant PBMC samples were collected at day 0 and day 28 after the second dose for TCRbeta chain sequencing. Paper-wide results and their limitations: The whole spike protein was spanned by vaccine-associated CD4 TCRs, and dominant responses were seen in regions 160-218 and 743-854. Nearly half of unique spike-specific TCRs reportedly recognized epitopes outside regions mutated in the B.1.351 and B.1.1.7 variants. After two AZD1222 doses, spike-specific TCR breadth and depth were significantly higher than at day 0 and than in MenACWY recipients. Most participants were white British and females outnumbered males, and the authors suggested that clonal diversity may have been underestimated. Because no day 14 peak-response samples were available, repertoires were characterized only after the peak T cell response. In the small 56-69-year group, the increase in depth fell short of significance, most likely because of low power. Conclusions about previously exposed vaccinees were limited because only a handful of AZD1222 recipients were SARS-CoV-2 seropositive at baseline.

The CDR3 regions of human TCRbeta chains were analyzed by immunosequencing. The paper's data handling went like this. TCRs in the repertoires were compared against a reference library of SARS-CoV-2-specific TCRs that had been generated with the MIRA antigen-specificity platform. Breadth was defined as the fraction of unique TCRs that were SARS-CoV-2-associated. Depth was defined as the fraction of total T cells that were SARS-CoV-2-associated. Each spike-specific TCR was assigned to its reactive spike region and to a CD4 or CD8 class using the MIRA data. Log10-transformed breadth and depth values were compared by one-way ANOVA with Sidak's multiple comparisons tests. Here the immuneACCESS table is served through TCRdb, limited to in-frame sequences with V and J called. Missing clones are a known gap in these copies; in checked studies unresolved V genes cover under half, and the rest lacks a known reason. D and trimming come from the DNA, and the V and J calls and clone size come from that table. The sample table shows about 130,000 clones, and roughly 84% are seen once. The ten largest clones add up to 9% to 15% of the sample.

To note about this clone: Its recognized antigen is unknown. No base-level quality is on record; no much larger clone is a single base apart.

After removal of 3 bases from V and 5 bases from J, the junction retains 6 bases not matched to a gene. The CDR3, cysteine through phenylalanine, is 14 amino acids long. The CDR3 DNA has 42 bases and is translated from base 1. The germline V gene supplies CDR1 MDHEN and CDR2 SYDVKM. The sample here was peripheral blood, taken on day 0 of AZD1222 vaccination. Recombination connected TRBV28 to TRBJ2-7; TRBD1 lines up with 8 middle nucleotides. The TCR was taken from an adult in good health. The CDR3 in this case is CASSFGMTGDEQYF. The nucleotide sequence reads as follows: TGTGCCAGCAGTTTTGGCATGACAGGGGACGAGCAGTACTTC.